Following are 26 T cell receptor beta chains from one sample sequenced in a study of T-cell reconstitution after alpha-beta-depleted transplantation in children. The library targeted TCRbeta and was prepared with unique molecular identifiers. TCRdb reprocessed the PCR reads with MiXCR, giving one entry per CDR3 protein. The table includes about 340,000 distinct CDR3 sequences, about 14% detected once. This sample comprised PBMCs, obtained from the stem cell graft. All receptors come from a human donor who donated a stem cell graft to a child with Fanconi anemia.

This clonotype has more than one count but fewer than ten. CDR3 amino acids: CASLLEPAADTQYF. The CDR3 DNA reads TGTGCCAGCCTTCTGGAGCCGGCGGCAGATACGCAGTATTTT. The rearrangement joins TRBV18 to TRBJ2-3; D is unresolved. This CDR3 region has 14 residues. Germline-derived CDR1 and CDR2 are KGHSH and LQKENI. V shed 8 bases and J shed 4 bases, with 16 bases lying between them.

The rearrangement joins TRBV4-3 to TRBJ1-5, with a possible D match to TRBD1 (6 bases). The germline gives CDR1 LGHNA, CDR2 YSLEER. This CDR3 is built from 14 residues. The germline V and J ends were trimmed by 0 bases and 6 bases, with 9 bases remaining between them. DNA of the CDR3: TGCGCCAGCAGCCAAGAGGGGGGCCTTCAGCCCCAGCATTTT. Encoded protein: CASSQEGGLQPQHF.

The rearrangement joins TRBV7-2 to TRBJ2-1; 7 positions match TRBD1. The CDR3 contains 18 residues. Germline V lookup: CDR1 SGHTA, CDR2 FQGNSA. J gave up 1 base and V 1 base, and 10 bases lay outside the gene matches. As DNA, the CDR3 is TGTGCCAGCAGCTTAGGGCCCCGCGGCAGGGGGTCCTACAATGAGCAGTTCTTC. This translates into CASSLGPRGRGSYNEQFF. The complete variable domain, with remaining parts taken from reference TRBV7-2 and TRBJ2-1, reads GAGVSQSPSNKVTEKGKDVELRCDPISGHTALYWYRQSLGQGLEFLIYFQGNSAPDKSGLPSDRFSAERTGGSVSTLTIQRTQQEDSAVYLCASSLGPRGRGSYNEQFFGPGTRLTVL.

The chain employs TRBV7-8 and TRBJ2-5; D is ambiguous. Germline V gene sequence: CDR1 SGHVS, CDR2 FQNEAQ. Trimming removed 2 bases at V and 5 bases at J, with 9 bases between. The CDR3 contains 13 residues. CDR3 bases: TGTGCCAGCAGCTTAACGTTCGACGAGACCCAGTACTTC. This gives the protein CASSLTFDETQYF.

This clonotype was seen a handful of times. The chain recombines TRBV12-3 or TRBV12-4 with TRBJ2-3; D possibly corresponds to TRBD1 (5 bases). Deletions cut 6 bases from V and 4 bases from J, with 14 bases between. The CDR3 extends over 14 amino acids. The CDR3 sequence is CASSDAQGPDTQYF. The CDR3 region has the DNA TGTGCCAGCAGCGATGCCCAGGGTCCAGATACGCAGTATTTT.

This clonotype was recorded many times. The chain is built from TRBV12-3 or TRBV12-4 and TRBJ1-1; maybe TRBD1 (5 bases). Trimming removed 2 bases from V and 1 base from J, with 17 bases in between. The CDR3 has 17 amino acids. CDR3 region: CASSLFVGGAQNTEAFF. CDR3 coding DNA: TGTGCCAGCAGTTTATTCGTGGGAGGGGCCCAGAACACTGAAGCTTTCTTT.

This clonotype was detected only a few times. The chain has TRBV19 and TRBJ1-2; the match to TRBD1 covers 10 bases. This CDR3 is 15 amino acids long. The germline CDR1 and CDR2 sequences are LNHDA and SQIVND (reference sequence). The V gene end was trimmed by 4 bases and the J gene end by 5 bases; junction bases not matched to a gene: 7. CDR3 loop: CASSTHSGQGYGYTF. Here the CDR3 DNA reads TGTGCCAGTAGTACCCACTCGGGACAGGGGTATGGCTACACCTTC.

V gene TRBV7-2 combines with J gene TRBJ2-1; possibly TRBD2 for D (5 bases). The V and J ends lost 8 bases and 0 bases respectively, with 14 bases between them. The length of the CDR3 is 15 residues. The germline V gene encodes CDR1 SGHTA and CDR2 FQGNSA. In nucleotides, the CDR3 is TGTGCCAGCGGGAGAGGCCCCCTCTCCTACAATGAGCAGTTCTTC. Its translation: CASGRGPLSYNEQFF.

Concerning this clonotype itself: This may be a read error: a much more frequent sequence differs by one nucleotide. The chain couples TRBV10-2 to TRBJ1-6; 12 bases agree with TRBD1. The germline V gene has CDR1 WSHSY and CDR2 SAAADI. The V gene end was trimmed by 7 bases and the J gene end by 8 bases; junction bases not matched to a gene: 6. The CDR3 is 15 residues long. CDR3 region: CASTGQGAGYSPLHF. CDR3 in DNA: TGCGCCAGCACGGGACAGGGGGCAGGGTATTCACCCCTCCACTTT.

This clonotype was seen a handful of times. The CDR3 coding sequence is TGTGCCAGCAGTCGGGTAGCGGGGGGCGTCCCCGGGGAGCTGTTTTTT. This codes for CASSRVAGGVPGELFF. V and J are TRBV2 and TRBJ2-2; 10 nucleotides line up with TRBD2. V lost 5 bases to trimming and J lost 6 bases; unmatched junction nucleotides: 9. The CDR3 loop spans 16 amino acids. Germline CDR1 SNHLY, CDR2 FYNNEI.

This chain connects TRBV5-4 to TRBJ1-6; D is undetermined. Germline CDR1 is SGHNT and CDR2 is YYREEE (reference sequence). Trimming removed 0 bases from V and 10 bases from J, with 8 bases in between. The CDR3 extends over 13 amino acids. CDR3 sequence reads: CASSLEIGSPLHF. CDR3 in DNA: TGTGCCAGCAGCTTGGAGATAGGGTCACCCCTCCACTTT.

The CDR3, as DNA: TGCAGTGCTAGAGAAGGGACCACGGGTACGCAGTATTTT. Residues: CSAREGTTGTQYF. The chain carries TRBV20-1 and TRBJ2-3; perhaps D is TRBD1 or TRBD2 (5 bases each). This CDR3 has 13 residues. In germline, CDR1 is DFQATT, CDR2 SNEGSKA (reference sequence). The V gene lost 0 bases and the J gene lost 8 bases, with 12 bases spanning the gap.

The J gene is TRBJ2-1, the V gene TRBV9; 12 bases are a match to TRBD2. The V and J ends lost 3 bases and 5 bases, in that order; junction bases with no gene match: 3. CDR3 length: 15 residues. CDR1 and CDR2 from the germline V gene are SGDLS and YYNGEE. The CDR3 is CASSASGRANNEQFF. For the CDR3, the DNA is TGTGCCAGCAGCGCTAGCGGGAGGGCAAACAATGAGCAGTTCTTC.

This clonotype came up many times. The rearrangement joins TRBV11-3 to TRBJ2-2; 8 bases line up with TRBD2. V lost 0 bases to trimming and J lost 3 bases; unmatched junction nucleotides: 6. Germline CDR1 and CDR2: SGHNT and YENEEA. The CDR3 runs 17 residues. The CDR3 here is CASSLDLAGGDTGELFF. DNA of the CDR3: TGTGCCAGCAGCTTAGATCTGGCGGGGGGCGACACCGGGGAGCTGTTTTTT.

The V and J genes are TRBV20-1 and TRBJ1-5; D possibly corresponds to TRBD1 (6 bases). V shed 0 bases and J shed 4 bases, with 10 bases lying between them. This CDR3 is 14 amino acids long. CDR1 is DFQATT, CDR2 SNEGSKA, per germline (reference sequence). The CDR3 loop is CSARELGGNQPQHF. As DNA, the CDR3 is TGCAGTGCTAGAGAGTTAGGGGGGAATCAGCCCCAGCATTTT.

CDR3 DNA sequence: TGTGCCAGCAGAGAATCGGACAGGCCGTACACTGAAGCTTTCTTT. This codes for CASRESDRPYTEAFF. This chain uses TRBV28 with TRBJ1-1, with 7 bases fitting TRBD1. The CDR3 loop spans 15 amino acids. V shed 6 bases, J shed 3 bases, and the junction held 10 bases outside the gene matches. CDR1 and CDR2 from the germline V gene are MDHEN and SYDVKM.

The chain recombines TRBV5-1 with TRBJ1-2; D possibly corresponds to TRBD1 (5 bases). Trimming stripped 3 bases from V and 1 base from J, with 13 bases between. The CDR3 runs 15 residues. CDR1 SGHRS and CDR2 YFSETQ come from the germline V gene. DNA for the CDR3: TGCGCCAGCAGCTCAGTTCAGGGTTATAACTATGGCTACACCTTC. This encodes CASSSVQGYNYGYTF.

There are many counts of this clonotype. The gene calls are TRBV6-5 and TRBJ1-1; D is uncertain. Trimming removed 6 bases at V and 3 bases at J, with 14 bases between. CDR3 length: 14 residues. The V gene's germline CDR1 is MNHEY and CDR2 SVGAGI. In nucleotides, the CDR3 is TGTGCCAGCAGGCTTTTAGGGCCCGACACTGAAGCTTTCTTT. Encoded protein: CASRLLGPDTEAFF.

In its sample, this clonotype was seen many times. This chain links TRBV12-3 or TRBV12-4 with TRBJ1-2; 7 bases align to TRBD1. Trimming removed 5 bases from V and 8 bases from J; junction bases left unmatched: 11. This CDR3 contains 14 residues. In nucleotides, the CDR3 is TGTGCCAGCAGTAGGAGCGGGACAGCATACGGCTACACCTTC. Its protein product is CASSRSGTAYGYTF.

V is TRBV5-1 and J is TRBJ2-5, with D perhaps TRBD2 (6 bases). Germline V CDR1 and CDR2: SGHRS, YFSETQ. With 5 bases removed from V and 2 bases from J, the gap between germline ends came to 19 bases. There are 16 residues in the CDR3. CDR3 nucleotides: TGCGCCAGCAGACCGCGGGGAACCCGGAATCAAGAGACCCAGTACTTC. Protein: CASRPRGTRNQETQYF.

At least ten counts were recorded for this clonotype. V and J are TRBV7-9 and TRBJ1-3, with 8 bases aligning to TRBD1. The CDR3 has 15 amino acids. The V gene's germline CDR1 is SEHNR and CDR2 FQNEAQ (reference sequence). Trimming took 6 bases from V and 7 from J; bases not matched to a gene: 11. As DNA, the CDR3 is TGTGCCAGCAGTTTTATGGGACAGGAACGGAACACCATATATTTT. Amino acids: CASSFMGQERNTIYF.

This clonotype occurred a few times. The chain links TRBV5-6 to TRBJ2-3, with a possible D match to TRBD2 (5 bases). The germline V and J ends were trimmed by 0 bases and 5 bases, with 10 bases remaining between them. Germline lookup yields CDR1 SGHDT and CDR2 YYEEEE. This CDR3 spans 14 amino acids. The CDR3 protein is CASSLVREGDTQYF. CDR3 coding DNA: TGTGCCAGCAGCTTGGTTCGTGAGGGAGATACGCAGTATTTT.

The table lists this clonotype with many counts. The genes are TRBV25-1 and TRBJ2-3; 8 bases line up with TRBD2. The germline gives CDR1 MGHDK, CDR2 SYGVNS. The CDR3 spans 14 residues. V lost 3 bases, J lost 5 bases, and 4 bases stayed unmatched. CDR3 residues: CASSDGTREDTQYF. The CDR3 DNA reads TGTGCCAGCAGTGATGGGACTAGGGAAGATACGCAGTATTTT.

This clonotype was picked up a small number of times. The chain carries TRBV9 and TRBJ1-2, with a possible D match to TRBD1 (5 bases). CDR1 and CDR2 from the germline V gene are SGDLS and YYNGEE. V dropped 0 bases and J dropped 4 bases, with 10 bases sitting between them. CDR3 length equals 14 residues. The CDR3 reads CASSVVGEGYGYTF. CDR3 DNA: TGTGCCAGCAGCGTAGTAGGGGAGGGCTATGGCTACACCTTC. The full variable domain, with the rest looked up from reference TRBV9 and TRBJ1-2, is DSGVTQTPKHLITATGQRVTLRCSPRSGDLSVYWYQQSLDQGLQFLIQYYNGEERAKGNILERFSAQQFPDLHSELNLSSLELGDSALYFCASSVVGEGYGYTFGSGTRLTVV.

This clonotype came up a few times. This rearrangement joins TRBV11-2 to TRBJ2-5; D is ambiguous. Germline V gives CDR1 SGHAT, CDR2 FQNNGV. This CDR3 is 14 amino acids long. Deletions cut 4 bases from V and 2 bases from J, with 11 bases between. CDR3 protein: CASSSSMGQETQYF. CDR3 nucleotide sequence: TGTGCCAGCAGCTCCTCGATGGGGCAAGAGACCCAGTACTTC.

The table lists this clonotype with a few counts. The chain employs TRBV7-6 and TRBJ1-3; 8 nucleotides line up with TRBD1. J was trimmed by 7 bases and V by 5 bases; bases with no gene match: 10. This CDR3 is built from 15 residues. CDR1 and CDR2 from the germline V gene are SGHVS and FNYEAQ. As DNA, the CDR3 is TGTGCCAGCAGCACGAATTCGGGACAGGTTAACACCATATATTTT. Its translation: CASSTNSGQVNTIYF.